This TCR beta chain was captured in a study of blood T cell repertoires in COVID-19. Whole-study context: Both acute and convalescent COVID-19 samples were obtained from the United States, Italy and Spain.

Assay used: immunoSEQ multiplex PCR; TCRdb lists only in-frame clones, some missing. Of around 150,000 clones listed, 82% are singletons. Germline-derived CDR1 and CDR2 are GTSNPN and SVGIG (reference sequence). V was trimmed by 5 bases and J by 7 bases, leaving 14 bases between them. The CDR3 sequence is 12 residues long. A single count supports this clone. Sequenced: peripheral blood. The TCR comes from a woman between 35 and 50 years old with COVID-19, enrolled during active disease. The chain has TRBV30 and TRBJ2-5, with TRBD1 as a possible D gene (6 bases). The CDR3 DNA reads TGTGCCTGGTCGACAGGTACCCGGACCCAGTACTTC. Protein product: CAWSTGTRTQYF.